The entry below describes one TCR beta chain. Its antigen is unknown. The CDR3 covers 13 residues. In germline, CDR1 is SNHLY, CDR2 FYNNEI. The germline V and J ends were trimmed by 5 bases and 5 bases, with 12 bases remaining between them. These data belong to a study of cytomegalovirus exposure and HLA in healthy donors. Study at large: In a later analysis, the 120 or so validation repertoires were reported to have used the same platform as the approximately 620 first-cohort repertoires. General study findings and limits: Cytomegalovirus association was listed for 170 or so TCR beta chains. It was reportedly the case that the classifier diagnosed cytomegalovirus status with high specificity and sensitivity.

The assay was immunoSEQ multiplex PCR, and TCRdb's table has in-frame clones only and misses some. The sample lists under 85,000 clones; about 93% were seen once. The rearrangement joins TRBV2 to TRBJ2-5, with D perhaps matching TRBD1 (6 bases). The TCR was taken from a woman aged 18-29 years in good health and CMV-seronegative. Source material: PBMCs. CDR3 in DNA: TGTGCCAGCAGTCAGGGGTTAGGTGAGACCCAGTACTTC. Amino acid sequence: CASSQGLGETQYF. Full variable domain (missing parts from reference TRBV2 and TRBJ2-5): EPEVTQTPSHQVTQMGQEVILRCVPISNHLYFYWYRQILGQKVEFLVSFYNNEISEKSEIFDDQFSVERPDGSNFTLKIRSTKLEDSAMYFCASSQGLGETQYFGPGTRLLVL.